This TCR beta chain was retrieved from a study of blood T cell repertoires in COVID-19 (dated by TCRdb to the early 2020s). With regard to the full study: Samples covering the acute and convalescent phases of COVID-19 were provided by collaborators in the United States, Italy and Spain. The material from the prospective study consisted of cDNA or gDNA derived from T cells, B-cell-depleted T cells, or PBMCs. The dataset comprised deeply sampled blood TCRbeta repertoires from subjects exposed to, actively infected with, or recovered from COVID-19. A freely available public database, intended as a resource for researchers studying the immune response to SARS-CoV-2, is where the repertoires were released. Samples came from the ongoing ImmuneRACE study (first 160 participants) plus 1,254 subjects from 6 global collaborators. Sample metadata almost always included a de-identified subject ID, COVID-19 status, age in years and sex. HLA class I and class II types, where available, came from metadata supplied by the sample provider rather than from assay-based typing.

TCRbeta CDR3 regions were amplified from genomic DNA by means of the immunoSEQ Assay, a bias-controlled multiplex PCR. The study's processing was this. The number of nucleated cells in each sample was estimated from the amplification of reference gene primers within the assay. To quantify the absolute abundance of each unique TCRbeta CDR3 rearrangement, sequence reads were collapsed and filtered. Productive Simpson clonality was computed per sample as the square root of Simpson's diversity index over productive rearrangements. The table was pulled from immuneACCESS by TCRdb, which kept in-frame rearrangements only. Such tables lose some clones; where checked, under half of the loss comes from unresolved V genes, and the rest has no known cause. V and J calls and clone size follow that table, whereas D and trimming were derived from the DNA. For this sample there are fewer than 60,000 clones; approximately 85% appear just once. 6.5% of the sample is in the top ten clones.

On this clone: Its antigen specificity is not known. It has no much larger one-base neighbor in the sample; base qualities were not kept.

What the research found in general, with its limitations: How much clinical and demographic metadata was included differed by source and by participant, and the metadata was provided uncurated.

The junction shows trimming of 4 bases on V and 2 bases on J, plus 15 bases between the germline ends. For CDR1 and CDR2, the germline V gene (reference sequence) lists MNHEY and SMNVEV. Including cysteine and phenylalanine, the CDR3 has 15 amino acids. The entry retains the CDR3 DNA only, 45 bases that are in frame from base 1. The collaborating institutions used their own protocols to collect whole blood in K2EDTA tubes. Collaborator samples were shipped for TCRbeta analysis as frozen whole blood, isolated PBMCs, or DNA extracted from either sample type. The TCR comes from a man aged 55 to 70 with acute or convalescent COVID-19. The rearranged segments are TRBV27 and TRBJ2-7, and TRBD1 may be the D gene, going by 6 matching bases. Material: peripheral blood. The nucleotide sequence is given as TGTGCCAGCAGTTCACTGACAGGACCCACCTACGAGCAGTACTTC. It codes for CASSSLTGPTYEQYF.